Given below is one T cell receptor beta chain in context. As yet, its antigen is unknown. This entry is derived from a study of persistence of HIV-infected CD4 T cells. Whole-study context: Isolated cells were CMV- and HIV-1 Gag-responding CD4+ T cells. A median of about eight years of suppressive ART preceded sampling.

The libraries were made with immunoSEQ version 4 in survey mode. TCRdb's table, derived via immunoSEQ multiplex PCR, lists solely in-frame clones and lacks some. The sample consists of over 40,000 clones, 78% of them appearing once. Cells were stimulated with overlapping HIV-1 Gag 15-mer peptides. Sorted nonresponding memory CD4+ T cells were CD40L-negative, CD69-negative, CD45RO-high. Before stimulation, PBMCs underwent CD8+ T cell depletion. Germline CDR1 and CDR2: GTSNPN and SVGIG (reference sequence). The CDR3 sequence is 13 residues long. V dropped 2 bases and J dropped 4 bases, with 11 bases sitting between them.

This clonotype was sampled from an adult man with HIV who was CMV-seropositive. Source: CD4+ T cells sorted from PBMCs after approximately 19-hour stimulation, taken from a patient who received antiretroviral therapy. V usage is TRBV30 and J usage is TRBJ1-2; D gene unclear. The CDR3 protein is CAWSSGGVYGYTF. DNA for the CDR3: TGTGCCTGGAGTTCTGGAGGAGTCTATGGCTACACCTTC. The full variable domain, its missing parts supplied by reference TRBV30 and TRBJ1-2, is SQTIHQWPATLVQPVGSPLSLECTVEGTSNPNLYWYRQAAGRGLQLLFYSVGIGQISSEVPQNLSASRPQDRQFILSSKKLLLSDSGFYLCAWSSGGVYGYTFGSGTRLTVV.